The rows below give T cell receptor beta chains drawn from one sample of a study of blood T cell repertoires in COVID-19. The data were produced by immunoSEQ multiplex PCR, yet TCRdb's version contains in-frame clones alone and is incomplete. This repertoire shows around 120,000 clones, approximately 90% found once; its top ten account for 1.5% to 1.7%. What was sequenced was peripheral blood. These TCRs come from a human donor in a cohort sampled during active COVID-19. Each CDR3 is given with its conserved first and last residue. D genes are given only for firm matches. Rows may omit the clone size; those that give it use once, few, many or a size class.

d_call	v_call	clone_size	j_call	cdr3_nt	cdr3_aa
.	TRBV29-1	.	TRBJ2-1	TGCAGCGTTGGCGGGGACAATGAGCAGTTCTTC	CSVGGDNEQFF
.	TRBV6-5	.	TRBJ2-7	TGTGCCAGCAGTTACTCGAGAGAAGAGCAGTACTTC	CASSYSREEQYF
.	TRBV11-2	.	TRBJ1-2	TGTGCCAGCAGCTTATCTTTTGGCTACACCTTC	CASSLSFGYTF
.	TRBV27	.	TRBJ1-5	TGTGCCAGCAGTATCGGTAATCAGCCCCAGCATTTT	CASSIGNQPQHF
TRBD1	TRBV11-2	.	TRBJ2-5	TGTGCCAGCAGCTGGGACAGGGGCCAGTTGGAGACCCAGTACTTC	CASSWDRGQLETQYF
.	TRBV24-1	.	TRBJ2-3	TGTGCCACCAGTACTGGGGGGTCGGATACGCAGTATTTT	CATSTGGSDTQYF
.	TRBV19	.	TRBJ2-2	TGTGCCAGTAGTATTCGCGGCCAGGGAAGGGGCGGGGAGCTGTTTTTT	CASSIRGQGRGGELFF
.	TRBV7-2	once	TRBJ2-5	TGTGCCAGCAGCCCGGTGAAACCAGGGGCAGCGACCCAGTACTTC	CASSPVKPGAATQYF
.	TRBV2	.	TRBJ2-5	TGTGCCAGCATGCGGAGGGAGTCCCAAGAGACCCAGTACTTC	CASMRRESQETQYF
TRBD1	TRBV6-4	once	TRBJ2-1	TGTGCCAGCAGTGACTTCTCCCGCGACAGGGGGCGGCGTAGGTTCTTC	CASSDFSRDRGRRRFF
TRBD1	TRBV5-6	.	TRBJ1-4	TGTGCCAGCAGCGAGATCCCAGGGGGGAAACTGTTTTTT	CASSEIPGGKLFF
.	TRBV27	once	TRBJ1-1	TGTGCCAGCAGTTTATTTGCGCAAACAGGGACCGAAGCTTTCTTT	CASSLFAQTGTEAFF
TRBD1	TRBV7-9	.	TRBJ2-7	TGTGCCAGCAGCCCCCGGGACAGGGTCTACGAGCAGTACTTC	CASSPRDRVYEQYF
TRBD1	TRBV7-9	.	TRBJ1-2	TGTGCCAGCAGTAGACAGGGGTTTGGTGGCTACACCTTC	CASSRQGFGGYTF
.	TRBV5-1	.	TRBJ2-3	TGCGCCAGCAGCTTGGAGGGGGCAGATACGCAGTATTTT	CASSLEGADTQYF
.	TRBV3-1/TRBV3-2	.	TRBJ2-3	TGTGCCAGCACCCGACTGGGGGCGGATACGCAGTATTTT	CASTRLGADTQYF
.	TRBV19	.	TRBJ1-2	TGTGCCAGTACATACCAGGCTTCGGAAGGCTACACCTTC	CASTYQASEGYTF
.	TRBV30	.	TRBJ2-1	TGTGCCTGGAGTCTGAACCCAGGGTACAATGAGCAGTTCTTC	CAWSLNPGYNEQFF
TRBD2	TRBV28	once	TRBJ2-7	TGTGCCAGCAGTCCCGGACTAGCGGGGGGATTCTACGAGCAGTACTTC	CASSPGLAGGFYEQYF
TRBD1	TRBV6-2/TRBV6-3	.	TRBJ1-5	TGTGCCAGCAGTCCAACAGGGGTGGCAAATCAGCCCCAGCATTTT	CASSPTGVANQPQHF
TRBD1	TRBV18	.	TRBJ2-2	TGTGCCAGCTCACCAGGGACAGGGAGAGCGAACACCGGGGAGCTGTTTTTT	CASSPGTGRANTGELFF
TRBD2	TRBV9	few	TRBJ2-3	TGTGCCAGCAGCGATAGCGGGGGCTTTACTACGCAGTATTTT	CASSDSGGFTTQYF
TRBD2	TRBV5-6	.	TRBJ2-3	TGTGCCAGCAGCGCATCTAGCGGGAGCACAGATACGCAGTATTTT	CASSASSGSTDTQYF
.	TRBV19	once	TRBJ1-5	TGTGCCAGTAGCCCGGGGGGGAGTCAGCCCCAGCATTTT	CASSPGGSQPQHF
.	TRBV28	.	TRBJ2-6	TGTGCCAGCAGTTTAACACAGGCCTCTGGGGCCAACGTCCTGACTTTC	CASSLTQASGANVLTF
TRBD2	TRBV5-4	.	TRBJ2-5	TGTGCCAGCAGCTTGCGGGGGGGCGGGGAGACCCAGTACTTC	CASSLRGGGETQYF
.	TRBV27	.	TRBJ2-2	TGTGCCAGCAGTTTATCGTTCCCAGGGGTCGGGGAGCTGTTTTTT	CASSLSFPGVGELFF
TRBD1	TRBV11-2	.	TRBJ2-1	TGTGCCAGCAGCTTGGACAGGGACAGTTACAATGAGCAGTTCTTC	CASSLDRDSYNEQFF
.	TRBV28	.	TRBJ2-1	TGTGCCAGCAGTTTTGCAGGGTTTTCCTACAATGAGCAGTTCTTC	CASSFAGFSYNEQFF
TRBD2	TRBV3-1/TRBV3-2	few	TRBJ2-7	TGTGCCAGCAGCCAAACGACTAGCGGGAGAGGATCCTACGAGCAGTACTTC	CASSQTTSGRGSYEQYF
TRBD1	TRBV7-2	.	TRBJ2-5	TGTGCCAGCAGCCACCAGGGGGCGGGAGAGACCCAGTACTTC	CASSHQGAGETQYF
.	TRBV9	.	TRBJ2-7	TGTGCCAGCAGCGCGGTGTCGGCAGGCCCCTACTCCTACGAGCAGTACTTC	CASSAVSAGPYSYEQYF
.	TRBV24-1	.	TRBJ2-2	TGTGCCACCAGTGATTTATGGAGGGGAAGCACCGGGGAGCTGTTTTTT	CATSDLWRGSTGELFF
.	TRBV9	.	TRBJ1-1	TGTGCCAGCAGCGTATCTTGGGGGGGCACTGAAGCTTTCTTT	CASSVSWGGTEAFF
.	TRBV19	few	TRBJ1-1	TGTGCCAGTGGAAACAGTGAAGCTTTCTTT	CASGNSEAFF
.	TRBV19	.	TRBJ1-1	TGTGCCAGCGAGGGTTTGGGGAACACTGAAGCTTTCTTT	CASEGLGNTEAFF
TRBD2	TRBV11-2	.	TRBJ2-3	TGTGCCAGCAGCTTGTGGGGGGGAACAGATACGCAGTATTTT	CASSLWGGTDTQYF
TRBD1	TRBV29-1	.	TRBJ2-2	TGCAGCGCGGGACAGGGCCCAAACACCGGGGAGCTGTTTTTT	CSAGQGPNTGELFF
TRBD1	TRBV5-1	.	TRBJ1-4	TGCGCCAGCAGCTTACGGACAGGGGAGAGAGAAAAACTGTTTTTT	CASSLRTGEREKLFF
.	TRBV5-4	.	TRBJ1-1	TGTGCCAGCAGCTCTTTTTCGGGGGGAGCTGAAGCTTTCTTT	CASSSFSGGAEAFF